This entry concerns a single TCR beta chain. The Seattle site enrolled patients during active infection and followed them longitudinally. This sample was included in a study of blood T cell repertoires in COVID-19. As for the study in general: The samples span acute and convalescent COVID-19 from the United States, Italy and Spain. PBMCs, B-cell-depleted T cells, or T cells provided the cDNA or gDNA that made up the material.

Original processing methods: It was from reference gene primer amplification that nucleated cell counts were estimated. The protocol was immunoSEQ multiplex PCR, while the TCRdb copy is restricted to in-frame clones and leaves out a portion. V and J calls and clone size follow that table, whereas D and trimming were derived from the DNA. The data contain roughly 170,000 clones, 60% to 85% of them singletons. V lost 3 bases and J 5 bases, leaving 11 bases between the germline ends. The CDR3 is 14 residues long. Germline V lookup: CDR1 MNHEY, CDR2 SMNVEV (reference sequence). Sequenced: peripheral blood. The chain uses TRBV27 and TRBJ2-1; D perhaps matches TRBD2 (5 bases). The receptor was isolated from an older woman with COVID-19, enrolled during active disease. CDR3 nucleotide sequence: TGTGCCAGCAGTTTGAGGGTTAGGAACAATGAGCAGTTCTTC. Protein sequence: CASSLRVRNNEQFF.